The following is a T cell receptor beta chain sequence with its context. These data belong to a study of control samples from healthy donors and cancer patients. The protocol was immunoSEQ multiplex PCR, while the TCRdb copy is restricted to in-frame clones and leaves out a portion. The top ten clones hold 1.6% of a sample with 30,000 to 40,000 clones, about 86% of them seen once. The J segment lost 3 bases and the V segment lost 2 bases, leaving 6 bases of the junction unmatched. The CDR3 spans 16 residues. CDR1 is MNHEY and CDR2 is SMNVEV in the germline V gene (reference sequence). The sample consisted of PBMCs. The TCR originated in a woman in her thirties or forties with lung cancer. The gene calls are TRBV27 and TRBJ2-3; 9 bases are a match to TRBD2. This CDR3 reads CASSLASRGGTDTQYF. As DNA, the CDR3 is TGTGCCAGCAGTTTAGCTTCGCGGGGGGGTACAGATACGCAGTATTTT.